Ten or more counts support the clone carrying this T cell receptor beta chain. Its antigen remains unidentified. This CDR3 contains 12 residues. The V gene's germline CDR1 is MGHRA and CDR2 YSYEKL. V lost 4 bases and J lost 0, with 1 base in between. Sequencing on ten immunoSEQ deep assay plates was performed for unsorted PBMC DNA. Repertoires were generated with immunoSEQ multiplex PCR, while TCRdb's copy carries only in-frame clones and drops some. Of 450,000 to 500,000 clones in the sample, 65% to 85% are singletons; the top ten hold roughly 13%. The data were taken from a study of shared clonotypes between healthy human individuals. Broader study findings: Clonotype sharing among donors was expected to depend on sequencing depth. Donor scarcity curtailed the genetic and exposure-history diversity represented herein.

The chain is built from TRBV4-1 and TRBJ2-1; no clear D. The sequenced sample consisted of PBMCs. The origin of this receptor is a woman aged 40 to 50 in good health. Some clones in this sample may be carry-over from other donors' samples. CDR3 sequence: CASSPSYNEQFF. The CDR3 DNA sequence: TGCGCCAGCAGCCCCTCCTACAATGAGCAGTTCTTC.